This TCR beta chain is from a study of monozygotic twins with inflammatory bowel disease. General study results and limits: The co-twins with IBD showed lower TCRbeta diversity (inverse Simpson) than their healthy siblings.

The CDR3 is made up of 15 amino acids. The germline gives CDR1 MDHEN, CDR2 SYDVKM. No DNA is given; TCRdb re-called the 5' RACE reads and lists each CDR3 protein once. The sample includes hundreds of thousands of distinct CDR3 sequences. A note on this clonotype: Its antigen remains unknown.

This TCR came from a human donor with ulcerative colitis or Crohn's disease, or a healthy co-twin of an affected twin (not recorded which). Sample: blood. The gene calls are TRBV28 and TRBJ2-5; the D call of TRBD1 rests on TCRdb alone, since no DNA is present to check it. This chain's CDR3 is CASSFGDSLQETQYF.